The next 26 T cell receptor beta chains were all read from a single sample in a study of lymphopenia after photon versus proton radiotherapy. Profiling relied on immunoSEQ multiplex PCR, and the TCRdb table lists in-frame clones only, not all of them. The data hold tens of thousands of clones, with over 70% observed a single time. The sequencing here drew on peripheral blood, taken from a patient treated with proton-based radiotherapy. The receptors shown here come from a man older than 75 with esophageal cancer.

V and J are TRBV6-6 and TRBJ2-6; either TRBD1 or TRBD2 may supply D (5 bases each). The CDR3 consists of 16 residues. Trimming removed 0 bases at V and 2 bases at J, with 8 bases between. CDR1 MNHNY and CDR2 SVGAGI come from the germline V gene (reference sequence). CDR3 coding DNA: TGTGCCAGCAGTTACTCGAGGGGCGCTGGGGCCAACGTCCTGACTTTC. It translates to CASSYSRGAGANVLTF.

V is TRBV11-2 and J is TRBJ1-1, with D possibly TRBD1 on 5 matching bases. Germline CDR1 is SGHAT and CDR2 is FQNNGV. Deletions cut 4 bases from V and 5 bases from J, with 14 bases between. This CDR3 has 14 residues. The DNA for the CDR3 is TGTGCCAGCAGCTCCCAGTGGACATCAACTGAAGCTTTCTTT. Translation gives CASSSQWTSTEAFF.

The chain employs TRBV30 and TRBJ2-1, with D perhaps assigned TRBD1 or TRBD2 (7 bases each). V lost 4 bases, J lost 2 bases, and 12 bases lay in between. The length of the CDR3 is 14 residues. Germline V gives CDR1 GTSNPN, CDR2 SVGIG (reference sequence). The CDR3 sequence: CAWKRDSAYNEQFF. In DNA form, the CDR3 reads TGTGCCTGGAAGCGGGACAGTGCCTACAATGAGCAGTTCTTC.

The gene calls are TRBV6-1 and TRBJ1-2; D is ambiguous. Per germline, CDR1 MNHNS and CDR2 SASEGT. The CDR3 loop spans 12 amino acids. V shed 7 bases and J shed 8 bases, with 14 bases lying between them. This CDR3 reads CASTRGSYGYTF. The CDR3 nucleotides are TGTGCCAGCACTAGAGGGAGTTACGGCTACACCTTC.

Here the CDR3 DNA reads TGTGCCAGCTCACCGTCGAGAGGGGGGTTTGGCACAGATACGCAGTATTTT. Its translation is CASSPSRGGFGTDTQYF. The chain is built from TRBV18 and TRBJ2-3; D could derive from TRBD1 or TRBD2 (6 bases each). CDR3 length equals 17 residues. Germline V lookup: CDR1 KGHSH, CDR2 LQKENI. Trimming cost V 3 bases and J 1 base, with 17 bases left between them.

The rearrangement uses TRBV29-1 and TRBJ1-1, with D perhaps matching TRBD1 (6 bases). Deletions cut 4 bases from V and 1 base from J, with 16 bases between. CDR1 is SQVTM, CDR2 ANQGSEA, per germline. CDR3 length equals 15 residues. CDR3 loop: CSVGTRQATNTEAFF. CDR3 DNA: TGCAGCGTTGGAACAAGACAGGCTACGAACACTGAAGCTTTCTTT.

V and J are TRBV7-9 and TRBJ2-5; perhaps D is TRBD1 or TRBD2 (5 bases each). Germline CDR1 SEHNR, CDR2 FQNEAQ (reference sequence). The CDR3 spans 15 residues. The V end was cut by 5 bases, the J end by 2 bases, with 15 bases between. The DNA for the CDR3 is TGTGCCAGCAGCGTGGGGACGCCATCTCAAGAGACCCAGTACTTC. The encoded protein is CASSVGTPSQETQYF.

The rearrangement links TRBV7-8 to TRBJ1-2; D ambiguous. The CDR3 has 18 residues. The germline gives CDR1 SGHVS, CDR2 FQNEAQ. V was trimmed by 3 bases and J by 0 bases, leaving 20 bases between them. The CDR3: CASSFAQGHQAPNYGYTF. As DNA, the CDR3 is TGTGCCAGCAGCTTCGCCCAAGGCCACCAGGCCCCTAACTATGGCTACACCTTC.

Points on this clone: An end of the junction differs from the germline gene, which may be a read error. This chain connects TRBV4-1 to TRBJ2-7; D is perhaps TRBD2 (6 bases). The CDR3 length is 12 residues. CDR1 is MGHRA and CDR2 is YSYEKL in the germline V gene. CDR3 coding DNA: TGCGCCAGCAGCCAAATTTCGGGACTTCTGATCTTC. It yields the protein CASSQISGLLIF.

This clone was seen only a few times. For the CDR3, the DNA is TGTGCCAGTAGTTCCCAGGGGCTCAATCAGCCCCAGCATTTT. Its translation: CASSSQGLNQPQHF. The V gene is TRBV19, the J gene TRBJ1-5; possible D gene TRBD1, 6 bases. The germline V gene encodes CDR1 LNHDA and CDR2 SQIVND (reference sequence). V gave up 5 bases and J gave up 3 bases, with 11 bases separating them. CDR3 length: 14 residues.

The chain joins TRBV10-1 to TRBJ2-7, with a weak D call TRBD2 (6 bases). The ends were cut back, 4 bases at V and 4 bases at J, with 17 bases in the middle. The CDR3 consists of 15 residues. From germline, CDR1 is WNHNN and CDR2 SYGVQD (reference sequence). CDR3 sequence reads: CASSGPGLSSYEQYF. As DNA, the CDR3 is TGCGCCAGCAGTGGCCCGGGACTTTCCTCTTACGAGCAGTACTTC.

This sequence joins TRBV5-1 and TRBJ2-5, with D perhaps TRBD1 (6 bases). Trimming took off 4 bases at V and 4 bases at J, with 20 bases between the two ends. CDR3 length: 16 residues. The germline V gene encodes CDR1 SGHRS and CDR2 YFSETQ. The CDR3 region has the DNA TGCGCCAGCAGCCCAGAATCGACAGGTAGGGGAGAGACCCAGTACTTC. Protein: CASSPESTGRGETQYF. The variable domain in full, with the rest retrieved from reference TRBV5-1 and TRBJ2-5, is KAGVTQTPRYLIKTRGQQVTLSCSPISGHRSVSWYQQTPGQGLQFLFEYFSETQRNKGNFPGRFSGRQFSNSRSEMNVSTLELGDSALYLCASSPESTGRGETQYFGPGTRLLVL.

The chain couples TRBV10-3 to TRBJ1-2, with D possibly matching TRBD1 (6 bases). Germline V CDR1 and CDR2: ENHRY, SYGVKD. The CDR3 is 13 residues long. Deletions cut 4 bases from V and 5 bases from J, with 11 bases between. The CDR3 nucleotides are TGTGCCATCAGTGTTGGGGGGCAGTATGGCTACACCTTC. Translation gives CAISVGGQYGYTF.

V is TRBV7-3 and J is TRBJ2-1; perhaps TRBD1 as D (5 bases). Trimming shortened V by 0 bases and J by 5 bases, and 5 bases separated the two germline ends. The V gene's germline CDR1 is SGHTA and CDR2 FQGTGA. The CDR3 totals 13 residues. The DNA for the CDR3 is TGTGCCAGCAGCTTAACAGGGGACAATGAGCAGTTCTTC. Protein: CASSLTGDNEQFF.

This clone has just one count. This chain links TRBV27 with TRBJ1-5, with D possibly matching TRBD1 (5 bases). V lost 2 bases and J lost 2, with 19 bases in between. The germline gives CDR1 MNHEY, CDR2 SMNVEV (reference sequence). This CDR3 contains 18 residues. CDR3: CASSLRLLGGDRNQPQHF. The CDR3 DNA follows: TGTGCCAGCAGTTTAAGGTTATTGGGGGGGGACCGCAATCAGCCCCAGCATTTT.

The chain links TRBV5-1 to TRBJ1-3; D gene unclear. Germline V gives CDR1 SGHRS, CDR2 YFSETQ. The CDR3 length is 15 residues. V gave up 2 bases and J gave up 0 bases, with 9 bases separating them. In DNA form, the CDR3 reads TGCGCCAGCAGCTTCGACGGAGACTCTGGAAACACCATATATTTT. This gives the protein CASSFDGDSGNTIYF.

The chain recombines TRBV7-2 with TRBJ1-6; no firm D call. CDR1 is SGHTA, CDR2 FQGNSA, per germline. The CDR3 extends over 12 amino acids. The V end lost 6 bases, the J end lost 7 bases, and 7 bases lay between the germline ends. CDR3 residues: CASSSGNSPLHF. CDR3 sequence (DNA): TGTGCCAGCAGTTCGGGGAATTCACCCCTCCACTTT.

The chain uses TRBV4-3 and TRBJ2-3; D is unclear. Germline values: CDR1 LGHNA, CDR2 YSLEER. V gave up 0 bases and J gave up 0 bases, with 10 bases separating them. CDR3 length: 16 amino acids. The CDR3 region is CASSQDLGGSTDTQYF. The CDR3 coding sequence is TGCGCCAGCAGCCAAGATCTAGGCGGTAGCACAGATACGCAGTATTTT.

The V gene is TRBV9, the J gene TRBJ1-4; the D gene is possibly TRBD1 (5 bases). The CDR3 is 15 residues long. CDR1 and CDR2 from the germline V gene are SGDLS and YYNGEE. Between the trimmed V and J ends, which lost 0 bases and 3 bases, there was a span of 9 bases. CDR3 coding DNA: TGTGCCAGCAGCGTAGTCGCGGGGGCTAATGAAAAACTGTTTTTT. Amino acids: CASSVVAGANEKLFF.

The CDR3 is CASSLIVGNSPLHF. The CDR3 DNA reads as TGTGCCAGCAGCTTAATCGTGGGGAATTCACCCCTCCACTTT. The genes are TRBV7-3 and TRBJ1-6; D not certain. The germline V gene encodes CDR1 SGHTA and CDR2 FQGTGA. CDR3 length: 14 residues. V lost 1 base and J 7 bases, leaving 8 bases between the germline ends.

The CDR3 DNA is TGTGCCAGCAGCTTCGCCGGGTACCAAGAGACCCAGTACTTC. Translated, it gives CASSFAGYQETQYF. The chain recombines TRBV7-2 with TRBJ2-5; no firm D call. The germline gives CDR1 SGHTA, CDR2 FQGNSA. The CDR3 is 14 residues long. Trimming removed 3 bases from V and 0 bases from J, with 8 bases in between.

The V call is TRBV29-1, the J call TRBJ2-2; 8 nucleotides match TRBD1. This CDR3 comprises 12 residues. V dropped 5 bases and J dropped 7; count of bases not matched to a gene: 3. Germline V gene sequence: CDR1 SQVTM, CDR2 ANQGSEA. In DNA, the CDR3 is TGCAGCGTTCTCACAGGGGGCGGGGAGCTGTTTTTT. This encodes CSVLTGGGELFF.

The chain couples TRBV4-1 to TRBJ2-7, with D uncertain. The germline V and J ends were trimmed by 1 base and 3 bases, with 4 bases remaining between them. Germline-derived CDR1 and CDR2 are MGHRA and YSYEKL. There are 12 residues in the CDR3. This chain's CDR3 is CASSQGGYEQYF. The CDR3 DNA follows: TGCGCCAGCAGCCAAGGTGGCTACGAGCAGTACTTC.

The chain combines TRBV7-2 with TRBJ2-2, with TRBD2 matching over 8 bases. The CDR3 spans 15 residues. Germline CDR1 reads SGHTA; CDR2 reads FQGNSA. With V trimmed by 6 bases and J by 4 bases, 7 bases remained unmatched. CDR3 coding DNA: TGTGCCAGCAGTCCGAACGGGGGGGGCACCGGGGAGCTGTTTTTT. This encodes CASSPNGGGTGELFF.

This clone is a singleton in its sample. The chain uses TRBV9 and TRBJ1-6; D gene ambiguous. V lost 3 bases to trimming and J lost 7 bases, with 5 bases between them. CDR3 length: 12 residues. Germline V lookup: CDR1 SGDLS, CDR2 YYNGEE. The CDR3 region has the DNA TGTGCCAGCAGCGGCCGAAATTCACCCCTCCACTTT. As protein: CASSGRNSPLHF. Complete variable domain (other parts from reference TRBV9 and TRBJ1-6): DSGVTQTPKHLITATGQRVTLRCSPRSGDLSVYWYQQSLDQGLQFLIQYYNGEERAKGNILERFSAQQFPDLHSELNLSSLELGDSALYFCASSGRNSPLHFGNGTRLTVT.

The chain has TRBV6-5 and TRBJ2-2; D is unresolved. Germline CDR1 and CDR2: MNHEY and SVGAGI. CDR3 length: 12 amino acids. V was trimmed by 6 bases and J by 8 bases, leaving 10 bases between them. This CDR3 is CASRILRGELFF. CDR3 in DNA: TGTGCCAGCAGAATCCTTCGGGGGGAGCTGTTTTTT.